Following are 22 T cell receptor beta chains from one sample sequenced in a study of blood T cell repertoires in COVID-19. Assay used: immunoSEQ multiplex PCR; TCRdb lists only in-frame clones, some missing. The sample carries about 30,000 clones, around 90% recorded once. Sequencing was done on a sample of peripheral blood. The receptors shown here come from a human donor in a cohort sampled during active COVID-19.

The V and J genes are TRBV9 and TRBJ2-7; D is uncertain. This CDR3 is built from 15 residues. The germline CDR1 and CDR2 sequences are SGDLS and YYNGEE. Trimming stripped 2 bases from V and 1 base from J, with 13 bases between. The CDR3 spells CASSVRSVFSYEQYF. The CDR3 coding sequence is TGTGCCAGCAGCGTGCGGTCGGTCTTTTCCTACGAGCAGTACTTC.

The chain couples TRBV9 to TRBJ2-7; maybe TRBD2 (6 bases). Germline CDR1 reads SGDLS; CDR2 reads YYNGEE. Trimming pared 2 bases from V and 6 bases from J, leaving 9 bases between. The CDR3 spans 12 residues. In DNA form, the CDR3 reads TGTGCCAGCAGCGTGGGGGGAGGCGAGCAGTACTTC. Protein sequence: CASSVGGGEQYF.

This chain connects TRBV6-1 to TRBJ2-1, with 9 nucleotides matching TRBD2. The V segment lost 2 bases and the J segment 7 bases; nucleotides outside the gene matches: 12. Looked up from germline, CDR1 is MNHNS and CDR2 is SASEGT. This CDR3 comprises 17 residues. This CDR3 reads CASSENLAGGPFNEQFF. The CDR3 nucleotides are TGTGCCAGCAGTGAAAACCTGGCGGGGGGGCCTTTTAATGAGCAGTTCTTC.

The chain couples TRBV2 to TRBJ2-1, with 8 bases lining up with TRBD2. The germline V gene encodes CDR1 SNHLY and CDR2 FYNNEI. CDR3 length: 15 residues. The junction had 8 bases not matched to a gene; V was cut back by 8 bases and J by 2 bases. The CDR3 here is CASGRGAGAYNEQFF. The CDR3 nucleotides are TGTGCCAGCGGGCGGGGGGCAGGGGCCTACAATGAGCAGTTCTTC.

This chain connects TRBV2 to TRBJ2-1; D is ambiguous. The CDR3 has 11 amino acids. Trimming stripped 5 bases from V and 10 bases from J, with 9 bases between. Germline loops: CDR1 SNHLY, CDR2 FYNNEI. Written as DNA, the CDR3 is TGTGCCAGCAGTCCTTCCTACGAGCAGTTCTTC. As protein: CASSPSYEQFF.

The rearrangement uses TRBV5-5 and TRBJ1-1, with no clear D. Per germline, CDR1 SGHKS and CDR2 YYEKEE (reference sequence). This CDR3 spans 13 amino acids. Trimming shortened V by 0 bases and J by 3 bases, and 6 bases separated the two germline ends. The DNA of the CDR3 is TGTGCCAGCAGCTTGGGTGCAGACACTGAAGCTTTCTTT. As protein: CASSLGADTEAFF.

This clone came up a few times. This chain links TRBV30 with TRBJ1-2; the D gene is possibly TRBD1 (5 bases). The germline gives CDR1 GTSNPN, CDR2 SVGIG (reference sequence). The CDR3 runs 12 residues. Trimming took off 7 bases at V and 4 bases at J, with 13 bases between the two ends. The CDR3, as DNA: TGTGCCTCTCGGAGGGGTACCTATGGCTACACCTTC. Amino acids: CASRRGTYGYTF.

The chain couples TRBV7-2 to TRBJ2-5, with 10 bases fitting TRBD2. Germline V gives CDR1 SGHTA, CDR2 FQGNSA. The junction had 4 bases not matched to a gene; V was cut back by 2 bases and J by 4 bases. This CDR3 has 15 residues. In nucleotides, the CDR3 is TGTGCCAGCAGCTTAAGAGCGGGGGGGGTAGAGACCCAGTACTTC. Translation: CASSLRAGGVETQYF.

CDR3 residues: CASSFASGGGNEQFF. CDR3 sequence (DNA): TGTGCCAGCAGTTTTGCTAGCGGGGGGGGGAATGAGCAGTTCTTC. The genes are TRBV28 and TRBJ2-1; TRBD2 aligns across 12 bases. CDR3 size: 15 residues. V was clipped by 3 bases and J by 7 bases; unmatched bases: 4. From germline, CDR1 is MDHEN and CDR2 SYDVKM.

The chain recombines TRBV3-1 (or the pseudogene TRBV3-2) with TRBJ1-6; D gene ambiguous. This CDR3 comprises 14 residues. Germline CDR1 is LGHDT and CDR2 is YNNKEL (reference sequence). V was shortened by 1 base and J by 10 bases, with 11 bases between the two germline ends. The DNA of the CDR3 is TGTGCCAGCAGCCAAGTGAGGGATGGATCACCCCTCCACTTT. Its translation is CASSQVRDGSPLHF.

The chain couples TRBV30 to TRBJ2-3, with 11 bases matching TRBD2. Germline lookup yields CDR1 GTSNPN and CDR2 SVGIG (reference sequence). This CDR3 is 15 amino acids long. Trimming removed 2 bases from V and 5 bases from J; junction bases left unmatched: 6. The DNA of the CDR3 is TGTGCCTGGAGTCGTAGCGGGGGGGCCCAAGATACGCAGTATTTT. Amino acid sequence: CAWSRSGGAQDTQYF.

This clone occurred once. V gene TRBV7-2 combines with J gene TRBJ1-3; no clear D gene. Trimming stripped 1 base from V and 3 bases from J, with 10 bases between. CDR1 is SGHTA and CDR2 is FQGNSA in the germline V gene. CDR3 size: 15 residues. CDR3 protein: CASSLVWNSGNTIYF. The CDR3 DNA reads as TGTGCCAGCAGCTTAGTATGGAACAGTGGAAACACCATATATTTT.

The CDR3 DNA sequence: TGTGCCACCAGCAGAGATATGGCAGTTAACTATGGCTACACCTTC. As protein: CATSRDMAVNYGYTF. The rearrangement links TRBV15 to TRBJ1-2; no reliable D call. V was clipped by 0 bases and J by 1 base, with 9 bases between them. CDR1 LNHNV and CDR2 YYDKDF come from the germline V gene (reference sequence). This CDR3 spans 15 amino acids.

The chain links TRBV6-5 to TRBJ2-3, with unresolved D. V lost 2 bases to trimming and J lost 5 bases, with 2 bases between them. The CDR3 runs 11 residues. Germline CDR1 reads MNHEY; CDR2 reads SVGAGI. The DNA for the CDR3 is TGTGCCAGCAGTTACCTAGATACGCAGTATTTT. This codes for CASSYLDTQYF.

The V gene is TRBV6-5, the J gene TRBJ2-3, with a possible D match to TRBD1 (5 bases). V lost 2 bases to trimming and J lost 6 bases, with 12 bases between them. The CDR3 is 14 amino acids. Germline loops: CDR1 MNHEY, CDR2 SVGAGI. For the CDR3, the DNA is TGTGCCAGCAGTTACGGAGCTGGGGCCGATACGCAGTATTTT. Translating it yields CASSYGAGADTQYF.

This rearrangement joins TRBV10-3 to TRBJ2-2, with D hard to call. The germline V gene has CDR1 ENHRY and CDR2 SYGVKD. The CDR3 loop spans 15 amino acids. V was cut by 0 bases and J by 2 bases, with 7 bases left in between. The DNA of the CDR3 is TGTGCCATCAGTGAGTCGTACTTAAACACCGGGGAGCTGTTTTTT. Its translation: CAISESYLNTGELFF.

V is TRBV2 and J is TRBJ2-5, with 10 bases fitting TRBD1. The CDR3 consists of 14 residues. V lost 3 bases to trimming and J lost 4 bases; unmatched junction nucleotides: 2. The germline V gene has CDR1 SNHLY and CDR2 FYNNEI. The CDR3 DNA is TGTGCCAGCAGTGACGACAGGGGGCGAGAGACCCAGTACTTC. This sequence encodes CASSDDRGRETQYF.

The J gene is TRBJ2-3, the V gene TRBV29-1; 13 bases line up with TRBD2. The CDR3 consists of 18 residues. Germline trimming cut 6 bases from V and 2 bases from J; bases unmatched to any gene: 14. Germline CDR1 reads SQVTM; CDR2 reads ANQGSEA. CDR3: CSVSREEGLAGYTDTQYF. The CDR3 nucleotides read TGCAGCGTCTCGAGGGAGGAGGGACTAGCGGGGTACACAGATACGCAGTATTTT.

This clone was counted a single time. This chain's CDR3 is CASSGRGTPLFSYNSPLHF. The CDR3 DNA reads as TGTGCCAGCTCTGGAAGGGGGACACCCCTCTTCTCCTATAATTCACCCCTCCACTTT. The rearrangement links TRBV27 to TRBJ1-6; D possibly corresponds to TRBD1 (6 bases). The CDR3 has 19 residues. Germline CDR1 MNHEY, CDR2 SMNVEV (reference sequence). Trimming cost V 8 bases and J 0 bases, with 23 bases left between them.

The chain employs TRBV5-1 and TRBJ1-1, with D uncertain. The CDR3 contains 13 residues. The ends were cut back, 0 bases at V and 1 base at J, with 4 bases in the middle. CDR1 SGHRS and CDR2 YFSETQ come from the germline V gene. The CDR3 region is CASSLEANTEAFF. The CDR3 DNA reads TGCGCCAGCAGCTTGGAAGCGAACACTGAAGCTTTCTTT. Based on the CDR3 plus reference TRBV5-1 and TRBJ1-1, the full variable domain is KAGVTQTPRYLIKTRGQQVTLSCSPISGHRSVSWYQQTPGQGLQFLFEYFSETQRNKGNFPGRFSGRQFSNSRSEMNVSTLELGDSALYLCASSLEANTEAFFGQGTRLTVV.

This chain links TRBV11-3 with TRBJ2-7; TRBD2 agrees at 9 bases. The CDR3 runs to 13 residues. With V trimmed by 4 bases and J by 4 bases, 2 bases remained unmatched. From germline, CDR1 is SGHNT and CDR2 YENEEA. CDR3 residues: CASSSTSGYEQYF. Here the CDR3 DNA reads TGTGCCAGCAGCTCGACTAGCGGATACGAGCAGTACTTC.

The gene calls are TRBV27 and TRBJ2-7; perhaps TRBD1 as D (6 bases). CDR3 length: 14 residues. CDR1 and CDR2 from the germline V gene are MNHEY and SMNVEV (reference sequence). The V end was cut by 2 bases, the J end by 2 bases, with 10 bases between. The CDR3 sequence: CASSLKGVTYEQYF. Here the CDR3 DNA reads TGTGCCAGCAGTTTAAAGGGGGTAACCTACGAGCAGTACTTC.